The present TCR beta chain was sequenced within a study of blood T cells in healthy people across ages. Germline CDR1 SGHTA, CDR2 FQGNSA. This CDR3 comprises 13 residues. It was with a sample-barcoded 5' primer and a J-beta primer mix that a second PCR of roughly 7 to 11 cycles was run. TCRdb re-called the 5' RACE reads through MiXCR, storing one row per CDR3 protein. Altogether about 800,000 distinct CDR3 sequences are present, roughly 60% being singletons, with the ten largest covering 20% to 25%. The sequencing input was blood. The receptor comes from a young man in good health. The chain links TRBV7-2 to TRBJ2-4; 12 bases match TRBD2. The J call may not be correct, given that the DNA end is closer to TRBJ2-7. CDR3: CASGLAGQYEQYF. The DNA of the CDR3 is TGTGCCAGCGGACTAGCGGGACAGTACGAGCAGTACTTC.